Each of the 13 T cell receptor beta chains below was sequenced from the same sample in a study of post-analysis software for immune sequencing data. Study-level findings and limits: There were about 5 TRBV segments more frequent in patients than controls, and TRBV5-6, TRBV5-1 and TRBV20-1 were among them.

Their antigen targets remain unknown. Researchers reported that TCR beta cDNA libraries carried unique molecular identifiers. MiXCR, run by TCRdb on the PCR reads, gives a single entry per CDR3 protein. The sample contains 400,000 to 500,000 distinct CDR3 sequences, roughly 40% of which appear only once. Sequencing input: blood. These receptors all come from a girl aged 2 to 9 with multiple sclerosis.

This clonotype was detected a few times. The rearrangement uses TRBV4-2 and TRBJ2-7; D gene unclear. The CDR3 length is 17 residues. Trimming removed 1 base at V and 2 bases at J, with 18 bases between. CDR1 is LGHNA, CDR2 YNFKEQ, per germline. The DNA for the CDR3 is TGTGCCAGCAGCCAAGGACAAGCCTTACTCCCTACCTACGAGCAGTACTTC. Protein product: CASSQGQALLPTYEQYF.

This chain joins TRBV10-3 and TRBJ2-3; 12 nucleotides align to TRBD2. The length of the CDR3 is 14 residues. Germline V gives CDR1 ENHRY, CDR2 SYGVKD. Trimming cost V 10 bases and J 3 bases; bases outside gene matches: 5. The CDR3 region has the DNA TGTGCCACCCCTAGCGGGAGGGCAACAGATACGCAGTATTTT. This sequence encodes CATPSGRATDTQYF.

This chain uses TRBV20-1 with TRBJ2-4; D may be TRBD2 (6 bases). Germline CDR1 DFQATT, CDR2 SNEGSKA (reference sequence). V gave up 2 bases and J gave up 0 bases, with 20 bases separating them. The CDR3 sequence is 18 residues long. The CDR3 DNA is TGCAGTGCTAGATCGACCCTTAGCGGACAAAAAGCCAAAAACATTCAGTACTTC. This codes for CSARSTLSGQKAKNIQYF.

The gene calls are TRBV7-3 and TRBJ2-1, with a tentative D call TRBD2 (6 bases). Deletions cut 6 bases from V and 2 bases from J, with 14 bases between. From germline, CDR1 is SGHTA and CDR2 FQGTGA. The CDR3 spans 15 residues. The CDR3 sequence: CASSPTLATYNEQFF. DNA of the CDR3: TGTGCCAGCAGTCCCACGCTAGCGACCTACAATGAGCAGTTCTTC.

This clonotype was picked up many times. This chain joins TRBV28 and TRBJ2-7; TRBD1 or TRBD2 may be the D gene (5 bases each). Germline-derived CDR1 and CDR2 are MDHEN and SYDVKM. The CDR3 contains 13 residues. V was pared by 6 bases and J by 3 bases, with 12 bases between. CDR3: CASSSGPNYEQYF. The CDR3, as DNA: TGTGCCAGCAGCTCGGGACCGAACTACGAGCAGTACTTC.

This clonotype came up a few times. This chain joins TRBV12-3 or TRBV12-4 and TRBJ2-7, with D maybe TRBD2 (6 bases). This CDR3 spans 14 amino acids. The ends were cut back, 7 bases at V and 0 bases at J, with 13 bases in the middle. The CDR3: CASTERASSYEQYF. The CDR3 DNA reads as TGTGCCAGCACTGAGCGGGCAAGCTCCTACGAGCAGTACTTC.

This clonotype has only one observation. The chain uses TRBV20-1 and TRBJ2-1, with D possibly being TRBD1 (5 bases). Trimming took off 3 bases at V and 12 bases at J, with 12 bases between the two ends. The CDR3 totals 11 residues. Germline lookup yields CDR1 DFQATT and CDR2 SNEGSKA (reference sequence). The DNA of the CDR3 is TGCAGTGCTAGCGCCCTTAGGGGGCAGTTCTTC. Translated: CSASALRGQFF.

CDR3 DNA: TGCAGTGCTAGAGATCCGGGGGGCGGTAAACCCGGGGAGCTGTTTTTT. Encoded protein: CSARDPGGGKPGELFF. The chain is built from TRBV20-1 and TRBJ2-2, with a possible D match to TRBD2 (7 bases). This CDR3 spans 16 amino acids. Germline lookup yields CDR1 DFQATT and CDR2 SNEGSKA (reference sequence). With 0 bases removed from V and 6 bases from J, the gap between germline ends came to 17 bases.

The V call is TRBV7-6, the J call TRBJ2-5; 10 nucleotides line up with TRBD2. V dropped 4 bases and J dropped 2; count of bases not matched to a gene: 7. Germline CDR1 SGHVS, CDR2 FNYEAQ. The CDR3 loop spans 16 amino acids. This chain's CDR3 is CASSSRLAGLQETQYF. The DNA for the CDR3 is TGTGCCAGCAGCTCGAGACTAGCGGGCTTACAAGAGACCCAGTACTTC.

On this clonotype: One junction end does not reproduce the germline sequence, and a read error may be involved. The rearrangement joins TRBV12-3 or TRBV12-4 to TRBJ2-3; 8 bases line up with TRBD2. The CDR3 runs to 15 residues. The DNA for the CDR3 is TGTGCCAGCAGTCCGACTAGCGTGGGCACAGATGCGCAGTATTTT. This sequence encodes CASSPTSVGTDAQYF.

This clonotype was recorded a few times. The rearrangement uses TRBV7-2 and TRBJ2-3; D is possibly TRBD1 or TRBD2 (5 bases each). The germline CDR1 and CDR2 sequences are SGHTA and FQGNSA. The CDR3 totals 16 residues. The V end lost 5 bases, the J end lost 4 bases, and 19 bases lay between the germline ends. The CDR3 loop reads CASSPQAPGTPDTQYF. The CDR3 nucleotides read TGTGCCAGCAGCCCGCAGGCTCCAGGGACCCCAGATACGCAGTATTTT.

This clonotype showed up just a few times. Relative to the germline gene, one junction end is altered; a read error may explain this. V and J are TRBV12-3 or TRBV12-4 and TRBJ2-3; 11 bases line up with TRBD2. The CDR3 totals 14 residues. In DNA form, the CDR3 reads TGTGCCAGCAATTTAGCGGGGGGGCGAGATACGCAGTATTTT. It codes for CASNLAGGRDTQYF.

This clonotype has a single count. This chain joins TRBV6-5 and TRBJ2-1; 7 bases agree with TRBD2. V was pared by 3 bases and J by 15 bases, with 17 bases of the junction left unmatched. Germline V gives CDR1 MNHEY, CDR2 SVGAGI. This CDR3 contains 15 residues. CDR3 protein: CASSYRGQGVGLVFF. The CDR3 nucleotides read TGTGCCAGCAGTTATCGCGGGCAGGGTGTAGGACTAGTGTTCTTC.